This entry is about one TCR beta chain. Its antigen is unidentified. Assay: immunoSEQ multiplex PCR; the TCRdb copy retains only in-frame clones and omits some. The table records approximately 110,000 clones, approximately 90% of them present only once. This entry belongs to a study of identifying expanded T cells in peripheral blood. Study-level points and caveats: About 1.2 clones differed between technical replicates, versus about 17 and 20 over time. Clone count variance between roughly two-week samples rose with total template count.

The CDR3 sequence is 16 residues long. Trimming took off 4 bases at V and 4 bases at J, with 19 bases between the two ends. Looked up from germline, CDR1 is LGHNA and CDR2 is YNFKEQ. Healthy donors had no documented immune events, such as infections, while sampled. The chain is built from TRBV4-2 and TRBJ1-2; no firm D call. Specimen: blood. The sequence was obtained from a person aged 18 to 70 in good health. The DNA of the CDR3 is TGTGCCAGCAGCCGTCGACCCCCCGGAAGATTCTATGGCTACACCTTC. Protein sequence: CASSRRPPGRFYGYTF.